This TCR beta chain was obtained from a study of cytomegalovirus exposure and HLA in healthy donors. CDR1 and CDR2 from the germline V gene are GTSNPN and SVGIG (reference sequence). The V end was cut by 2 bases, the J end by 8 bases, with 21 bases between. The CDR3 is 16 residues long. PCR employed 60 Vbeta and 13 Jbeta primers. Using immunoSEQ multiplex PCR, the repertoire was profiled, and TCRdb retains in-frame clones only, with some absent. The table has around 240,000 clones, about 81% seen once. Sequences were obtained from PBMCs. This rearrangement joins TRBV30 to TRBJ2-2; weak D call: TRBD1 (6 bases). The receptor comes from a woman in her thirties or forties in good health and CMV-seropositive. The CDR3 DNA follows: TGTGCCTGGAGTCGTGGATCCTCAGGGGTTTCGGGGGAGCTGTTTTTT. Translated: CAWSRGSSGVSGELFF.